This TCR beta chain was documented in a study of blood T cells in healthy people across ages. Study findings and constraints: What prevented conclusive comparison of naive and antigen-experienced cells was that PBMCs were unsorted.

PCR was performed a second time for roughly 7 to 12 cycles using a sample-barcoded 5' primer and a J-beta primer mix. Every molecule of cDNA carried a tag from a template-switch adaptor with 12 random nucleotides. MiXCR was run by TCRdb on the 5' RACE reads, yielding one entry per CDR3 protein. The sample lists over 1,200,000 distinct CDR3 sequences, approximately 63% seen once, with 6.5% to 8.5% in the top ten. This CDR3 is 16 amino acids long. V lost 7 bases to trimming and J lost 10 bases; unmatched junction nucleotides: 17. Germline-derived CDR1 and CDR2 are SEHNR and FQNEAQ (reference sequence). With regard to this clonotype: What it binds is unknown.

Sequenced sample: blood. The clonotype comes from a man between 18 and 29 years old in good health. V usage is TRBV7-9 and J usage is TRBJ2-1; 9 bases align to TRBD2. CDR3 DNA: TGTGCCAGCATCCCGGTGGGGCGGGAGGGCATTCGGGAGCAGTTCTTC. Protein: CASIPVGREGIREQFF.